This TCR beta chain was profiled in a study of T cell changes during pregnancy in multiple sclerosis. This CDR3 has 15 residues. The ends lost 4 bases at V and 8 bases at J; junction bases unmatched: 11. CDR1 and CDR2 from the germline V gene are SGHRS and YFSETQ. Data came from immunoSEQ multiplex PCR; TCRdb stores just in-frame clones and leaves some out. The sample shows about 40,000 clones, roughly nine tenths of them seen only once. This specimen consisted of CD4+ T cells from peripheral blood mononuclear cells, obtained before pregnancy. The sequence derives from a female donor with multiple sclerosis, enrolled in a pregnancy study. This chain connects TRBV5-1 to TRBJ2-1; 8 bases are shared with TRBD2. CDR3 amino acids: CASSHVGTSFDEQFF. CDR3 DNA sequence: TGCGCCAGCAGCCACGTAGGGACTAGTTTCGATGAGCAGTTCTTC.